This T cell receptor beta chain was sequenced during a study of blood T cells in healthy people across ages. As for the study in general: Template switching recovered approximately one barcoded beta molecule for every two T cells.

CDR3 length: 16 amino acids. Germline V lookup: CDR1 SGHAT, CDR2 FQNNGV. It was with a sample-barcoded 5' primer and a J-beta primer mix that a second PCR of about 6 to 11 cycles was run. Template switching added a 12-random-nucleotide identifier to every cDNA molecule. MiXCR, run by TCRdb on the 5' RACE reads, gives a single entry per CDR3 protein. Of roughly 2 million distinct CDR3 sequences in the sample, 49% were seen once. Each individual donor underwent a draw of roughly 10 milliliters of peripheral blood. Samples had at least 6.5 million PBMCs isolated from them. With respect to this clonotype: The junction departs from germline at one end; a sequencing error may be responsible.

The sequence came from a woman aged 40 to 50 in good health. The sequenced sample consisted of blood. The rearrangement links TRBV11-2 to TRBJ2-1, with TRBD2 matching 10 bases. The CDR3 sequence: CASRTSLAGAYNGQFF. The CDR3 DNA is TGTGCCAGCAGGACCTCCCTAGCGGGGGCTTACAATGGGCAGTTCTTC.